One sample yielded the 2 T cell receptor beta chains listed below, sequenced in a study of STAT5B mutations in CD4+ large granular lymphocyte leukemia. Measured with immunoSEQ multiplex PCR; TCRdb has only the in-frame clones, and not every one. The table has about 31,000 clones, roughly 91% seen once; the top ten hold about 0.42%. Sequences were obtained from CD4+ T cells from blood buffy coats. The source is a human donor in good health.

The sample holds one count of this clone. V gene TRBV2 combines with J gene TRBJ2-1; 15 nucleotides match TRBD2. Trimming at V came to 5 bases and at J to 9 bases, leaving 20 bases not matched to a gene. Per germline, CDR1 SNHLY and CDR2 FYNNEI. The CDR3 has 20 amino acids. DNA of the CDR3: TGTGCCAGCAGTCGTTCAATTACTCAATGGACTAGCGGGAGGGTTGGTGAGCAGTTCTTC. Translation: CASSRSITQWTSGRVGEQFF. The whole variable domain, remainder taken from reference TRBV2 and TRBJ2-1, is EPEVTQTPSHQVTQMGQEVILRCVPISNHLYFYWYRQILGQKVEFLVSFYNNEISEKSEIFDDQFSVERPDGSNFTLKIRSTKLEDSAMYFCASSRSITQWTSGRVGEQFFGPGTRLTVL.

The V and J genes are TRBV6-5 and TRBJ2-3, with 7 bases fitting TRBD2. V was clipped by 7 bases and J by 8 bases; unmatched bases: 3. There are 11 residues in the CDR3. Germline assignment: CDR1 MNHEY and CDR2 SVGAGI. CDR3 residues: CASTTGGTQYF. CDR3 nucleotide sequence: TGTGCCAGCACTACGGGGGGTACGCAGTATTTT.